This T cell receptor (beta chain) is drawn from a study of blood T cell repertoires in COVID-19. Study in general: Sites across the United States, Italy and Spain contributed samples from acute and convalescent COVID-19.

Patients from Seattle were sampled longitudinally, starting during active infection. In the source study's methods: The assay estimated nucleated cells by amplifying reference gene primers. Sequencing was performed with immunoSEQ multiplex PCR; in TCRdb, only in-frame clones are kept and a portion is missing. V and J calls and clone size come straight from that table; D and trimming were deduced from the DNA. The data show 400,000 or so clones, 89% seen once. The CDR3 totals 14 residues. The germline CDR1 and CDR2 sequences are SNHLY and FYNNEI. Trimming cost V 5 bases and J 4 bases, with 12 bases left between them.

The sequence came from a woman in her thirties or forties with COVID-19, enrolled during active disease. This chain links TRBV2 with TRBJ2-1; D is perhaps TRBD2 (6 bases). Sequenced material: peripheral blood. The DNA for the CDR3 is TGTGCCAGCAGTTTCCGGGACTTATACAATGAGCAGTTCTTC. Protein product: CASSFRDLYNEQFF.